Shown below are 2 T cell receptor beta chains from a single sample sequenced in a study of T cells in localized non-small cell lung cancer. The assay was immunoSEQ multiplex PCR, and TCRdb's table has in-frame clones only and misses some. This sample has around 40,000 clones, with 75% to 85% found just once. Sequenced material: PBMCs, taken before any cancer treatment. The receptors come from a man between 40 and 75 years old with stage II lung adenocarcinoma.

The rearrangement links TRBV5-1 to TRBJ2-1; unclear D gene. Trimming left V 4 bases short and J 7 bases short, with 15 bases between. This CDR3 is 14 amino acids long. Germline V gives CDR1 SGHRS, CDR2 YFSETQ. The CDR3 nucleotides read TGCGCCAGCAGCCCTTCCCCAGGACGTAATGAGCAGTTCTTC. Residues: CASSPSPGRNEQFF.

The CDR3 loop reads CASSLTSGISGELFF. As DNA, the CDR3 is TGTGCCAGCAGCTTAACTAGCGGGATTTCCGGGGAGCTGTTTTTT. V usage is TRBV11-2 and J usage is TRBJ2-2; 10 bases are shared with TRBD2. This CDR3 contains 15 residues. Germline CDR1 and CDR2: SGHAT and FQNNGV. Trimming at V came to 2 bases and at J to 6 bases, leaving 3 bases not matched to a gene.